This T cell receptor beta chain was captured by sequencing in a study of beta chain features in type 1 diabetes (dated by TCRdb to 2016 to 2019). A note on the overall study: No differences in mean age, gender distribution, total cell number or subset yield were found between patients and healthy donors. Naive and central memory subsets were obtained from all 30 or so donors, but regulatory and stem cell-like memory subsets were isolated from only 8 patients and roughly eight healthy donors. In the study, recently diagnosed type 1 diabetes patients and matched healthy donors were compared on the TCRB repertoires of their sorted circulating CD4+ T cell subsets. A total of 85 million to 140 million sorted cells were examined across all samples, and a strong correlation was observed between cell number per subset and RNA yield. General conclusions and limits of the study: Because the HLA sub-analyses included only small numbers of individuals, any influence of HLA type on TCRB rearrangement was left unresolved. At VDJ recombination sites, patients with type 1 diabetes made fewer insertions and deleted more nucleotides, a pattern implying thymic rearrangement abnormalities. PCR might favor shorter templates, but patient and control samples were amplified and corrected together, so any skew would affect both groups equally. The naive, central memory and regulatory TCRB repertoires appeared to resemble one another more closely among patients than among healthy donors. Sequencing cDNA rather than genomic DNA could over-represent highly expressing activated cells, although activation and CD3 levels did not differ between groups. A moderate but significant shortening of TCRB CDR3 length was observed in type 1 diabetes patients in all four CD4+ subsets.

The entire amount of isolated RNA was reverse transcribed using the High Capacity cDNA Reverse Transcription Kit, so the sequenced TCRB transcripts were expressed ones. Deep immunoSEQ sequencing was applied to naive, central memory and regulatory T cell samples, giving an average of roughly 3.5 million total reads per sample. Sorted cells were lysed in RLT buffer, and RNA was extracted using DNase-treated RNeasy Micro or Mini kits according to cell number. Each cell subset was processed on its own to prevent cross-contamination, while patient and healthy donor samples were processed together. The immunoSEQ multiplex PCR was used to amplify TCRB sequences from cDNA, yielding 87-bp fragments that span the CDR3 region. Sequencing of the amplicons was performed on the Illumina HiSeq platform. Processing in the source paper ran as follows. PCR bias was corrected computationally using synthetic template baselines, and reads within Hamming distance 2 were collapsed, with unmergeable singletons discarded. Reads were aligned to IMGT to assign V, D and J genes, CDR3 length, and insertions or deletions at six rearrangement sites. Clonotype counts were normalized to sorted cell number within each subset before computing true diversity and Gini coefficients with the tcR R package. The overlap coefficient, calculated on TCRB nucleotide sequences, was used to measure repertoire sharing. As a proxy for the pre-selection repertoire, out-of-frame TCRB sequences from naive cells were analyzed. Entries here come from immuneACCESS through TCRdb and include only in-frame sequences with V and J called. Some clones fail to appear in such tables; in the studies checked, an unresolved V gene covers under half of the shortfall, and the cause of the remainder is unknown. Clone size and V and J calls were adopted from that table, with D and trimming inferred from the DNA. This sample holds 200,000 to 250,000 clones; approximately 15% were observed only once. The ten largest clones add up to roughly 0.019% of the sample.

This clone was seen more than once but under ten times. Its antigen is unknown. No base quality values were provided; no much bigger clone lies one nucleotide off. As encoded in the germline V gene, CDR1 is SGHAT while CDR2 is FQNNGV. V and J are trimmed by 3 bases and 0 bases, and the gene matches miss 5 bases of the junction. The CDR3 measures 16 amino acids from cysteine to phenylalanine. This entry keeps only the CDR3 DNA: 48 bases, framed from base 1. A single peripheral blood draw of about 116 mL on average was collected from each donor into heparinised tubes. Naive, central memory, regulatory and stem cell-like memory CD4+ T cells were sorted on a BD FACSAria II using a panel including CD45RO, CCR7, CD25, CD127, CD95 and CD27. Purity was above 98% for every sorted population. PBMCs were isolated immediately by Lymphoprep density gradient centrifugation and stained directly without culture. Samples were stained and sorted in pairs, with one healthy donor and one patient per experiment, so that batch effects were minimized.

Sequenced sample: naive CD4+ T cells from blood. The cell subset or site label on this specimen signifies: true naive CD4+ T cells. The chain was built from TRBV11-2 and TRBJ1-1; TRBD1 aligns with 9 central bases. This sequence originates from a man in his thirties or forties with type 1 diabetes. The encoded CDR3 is CASSFETGGVNTEAFF. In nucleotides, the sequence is TGTGCCAGCAGCTTCGAAACAGGGGGCGTGAACACTGAAGCTTTCTTT. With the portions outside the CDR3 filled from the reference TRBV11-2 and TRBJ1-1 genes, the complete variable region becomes EAGVAQSPRYKIIEKRQSVAFWCNPISGHATLYWYQQILGQGPKLLIQFQNNGVVDDSQLPKDRFSAERLKGVDSTLKIQPAKLEDSAVYLCASSFETGGVNTEAFFGQGTRLTVV.